This TCR beta chain was retrieved from a study of T cell clonality in common variable immunodeficiency. Both groups were predominantly of Caucasian heritage. Clones were read by immunoSEQ multiplex PCR, and TCRdb kept only the in-frame ones, dropping some. This sample has 45,000 to 65,000 clones, each found more than once. In this sample, this clone turned up many times. Antigen: not known. The read finishes 3 residues shy of the CDR3 end, and the germline J gene is used to complete it. General study findings and limits: Common variable immunodeficiency TCR beta sequences reportedly had fewer deletions and N-nucleotide insertions. Patient heterogeneity in the CVID cohort limited correlations between repertoire features and clinical complications.

With 0 bases clipped from V and 4 bases from J, the junction kept 9 bases outside the gene matches. Germline CDR1 is ENHRY and CDR2 is SYGVKD. CDR3 size: 17 residues. The chain has TRBV10-3 and TRBJ1-5; TRBD1 matches at 7 bases. This clonotype originated in a person aged 18 to 70 in good health. The specimen sequenced was peripheral blood mononuclear cells. The sequenced CDR3 bases are TGTGCCATCAGTGAGTCGTTATCGGGGACAGCTAATCAGCCC. This encodes CAISESLSGTANQP. The entire CDR3 reads CAISESLSGTANQPQHF.